Described below is a single TCR beta chain sequence and its context. This sample was taken from a study of blood T cell repertoires in COVID-19. Study at large: Samples taken during acute and convalescent COVID-19 were collected in the United States, Italy and Spain. The analysed material was cDNA or gDNA that came from T cells, B-cell-depleted T cells, or PBMCs.

In the original workflow: Reference gene primer amplification gave nucleated cell count estimates. The method was immunoSEQ multiplex PCR; TCRdb's version includes in-frame clones alone and lacks a portion of them. The V and J calls and the clone size are those of that table, but D and trimming were determined from the DNA. This table holds roughly 240,000 clones, almost 85% found once. Seattle patients were enrolled during active infection and followed longitudinally. The CDR3 is 14 residues long. V was pared by 5 bases and J by 6 bases, with 6 bases of the junction left unmatched. Germline V gene sequence: CDR1 SGDLS, CDR2 YYNGEE.

Sample: peripheral blood. The source of this sequence is a man over 45 with COVID-19, enrolled during active disease. The chain employs TRBV9 and TRBJ2-3; 10 bases are shared with TRBD1. The CDR3, as DNA: TGTGCCAGCAGTCGGGACAGGGGTTCGGATACGCAGTATTTT. The encoded protein is CASSRDRGSDTQYF.